The present TCR beta chain was sequenced within a study of early T cells in non-severe SARS-CoV-2 infection. Study-wide background: Sequencing used unsorted whole-blood bulk RNA, so chains lack pairing.

The germline V and J ends were trimmed by 7 bases and 0 bases, with 16 bases remaining between them. CDR1 is DFQATT, CDR2 SNEGSKA, per germline (reference sequence). The CDR3 runs 15 residues. Each single cDNA molecule received a unique molecular identifier. Via MiXCR, TCRdb re-called the 5' RACE reads, giving one row per CDR3 protein. The table shows tens of thousands of distinct CDR3 sequences, with 5.9% occurring only once. This clonotype was observed at least ten times. This chain uses TRBV20-1 with TRBJ1-5; D perhaps matches TRBD1 (5 bases). The material was whole blood, obtained at baseline. The sequence derives from an adult who was a healthcare worker with PCR-confirmed SARS-CoV-2 infection or an uninfected control (not recorded which). This CDR3 is CSVPTAGVSNQPQHF. CDR3 bases: TGCAGTGTTCCGACAGCGGGGGTTAGCAATCAGCCCCAGCATTTT.